The rows below give T cell receptor beta chains drawn from one sample of a study of T-cell memory formation after mild COVID-19. TCRdb called the 5' RACE reads again in MiXCR, with one record for every CDR3 protein. This table has roughly 340,000 distinct CDR3 sequences, about 15% appearing once. Sequencing was performed on PBMCs or a T cell subset sorted from them (not recorded which). The receptor set was obtained from a man younger than 35 who had mild COVID-19 (a few samples of this study predate the infection). Cell type and time point are not known. The CDR3 runs from the conserved cysteine through the conserved F or W. The D gene is left open where the match is weak. Clone size is stated in some rows and not others, as once, few, many or a class when expanded.

j_gene,v_gene,d_gene,abundance,CDR3nt,CDR3aa
TRBJ2-5,TRBV28,.,few,TGTGCCAGCAGTACCCCAGCGGGAGAGACCCAGTACTTC,CASSTPAGETQYF
TRBJ2-3,TRBV12-3/TRBV12-4,TRBD1,.,TGTGCCAGCAGACCACCCGGACAGGGAACAGATACGCAGTATTTT,CASRPPGQGTDTQYF
TRBJ1-2,TRBV7-9,.,few,TGTGCCAGCAGCCTTCAGACAGGTTATGGCTACACCTTC,CASSLQTGYGYTF
TRBJ1-1,TRBV28,.,many,TGTGCCAGCAGGCCCCAGCCGGACACTGAAGCTTTCTTT,CASRPQPDTEAFF
TRBJ2-3,TRBV7-9,.,few,TGTGCCAGCCGGAGGGGGGGCCGAGGGGATACGCAGTATTTT,CASRRGGRGDTQYF
TRBJ2-7,TRBV7-2,.,few,TGTGCCAGCAGCTTAGCCGGCGGGAACTACGAGCAGTACTTC,CASSLAGGNYEQYF
TRBJ2-3,TRBV7-2,TRBD2,.,TGTGCCAGCAGCTTAGCCGGGACTAGCGGTGGGAGCACAGATACGCAGTATTTT,CASSLAGTSGGSTDTQYF
TRBJ2-3,TRBV4-2,.,.,TGTGCCAGCAGCCAAGAAGTCCTAGCTAGACTCACAGATACGCAGTATTTT,CASSQEVLARLTDTQYF
TRBJ2-2,TRBV7-2,TRBD1,.,TGTGCCAGCAGCCCGGACAGGGGCCGGACCGGGGAGCTGTTTTTT,CASSPDRGRTGELFF
TRBJ1-6,TRBV12-5,.,few,TGTGCTAGTGGTTTGGTACTGAGGGCGGTCGGTAATTCACCCCTCCACTTT,CASGLVLRAVGNSPLHF